The clone carrying this T cell receptor (beta chain) was recorded a few times. Its cognate antigen is unknown. In germline, CDR1 is SGHAT, CDR2 FQNNGV. With V trimmed by 0 bases and J by 3 bases, 9 bases remained unmatched. The CDR3 is 17 residues long. The sample originates from a study of T-cell memory formation after mild COVID-19. Study-level information: In these data, TCR clusters were largely donor specific.

General study points: Mainly in CM and EM were contracting CD4+ clones; CD8+ were in EMRA. A balance of CD4 and CD8 characterized clones contracting day 15 to 85, whereas later expanders leaned CD4+. The study detected some responding clones in pre-infection memory, suggesting cross-reactive memory joined.

TCRdb called the 5' RACE reads again in MiXCR, with one record for every CDR3 protein. The data contain 550,000 to 650,000 distinct CDR3 sequences, roughly 17% of them singletons. The sample comprised PBMCs or a T cell subset sorted from them (not recorded which). This clonotype was sampled from an adult woman who had mild COVID-19 (a few samples of this study predate the infection). Cell type and time point are not known. The gene calls are TRBV11-2 and TRBJ2-5; 8 bases are shared with TRBD1. This CDR3 is CASSLDPRRGRKETQYF. The CDR3 bases are TGTGCCAGCAGCTTAGATCCCCGCAGGGGGCGAAAAGAGACCCAGTACTTC.